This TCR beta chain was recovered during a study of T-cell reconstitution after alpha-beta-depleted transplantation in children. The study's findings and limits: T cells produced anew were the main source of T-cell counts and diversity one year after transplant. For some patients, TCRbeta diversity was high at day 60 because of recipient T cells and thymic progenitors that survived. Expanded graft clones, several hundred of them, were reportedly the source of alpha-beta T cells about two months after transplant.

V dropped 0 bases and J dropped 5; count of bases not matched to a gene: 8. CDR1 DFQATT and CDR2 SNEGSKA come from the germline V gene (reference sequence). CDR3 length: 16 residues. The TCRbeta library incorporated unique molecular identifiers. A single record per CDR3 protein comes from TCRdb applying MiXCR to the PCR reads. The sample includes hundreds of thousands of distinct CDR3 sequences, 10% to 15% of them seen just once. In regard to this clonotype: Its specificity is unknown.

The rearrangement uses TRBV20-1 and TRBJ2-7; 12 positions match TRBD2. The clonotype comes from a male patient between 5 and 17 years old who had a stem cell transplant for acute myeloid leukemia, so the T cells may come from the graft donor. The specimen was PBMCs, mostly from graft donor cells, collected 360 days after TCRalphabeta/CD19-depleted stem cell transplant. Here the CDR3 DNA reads TGCAGTGCTAGAGATCAGACTAGCGGGAGCCATCACGAGCAGTACTTC. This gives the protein CSARDQTSGSHHEQYF.